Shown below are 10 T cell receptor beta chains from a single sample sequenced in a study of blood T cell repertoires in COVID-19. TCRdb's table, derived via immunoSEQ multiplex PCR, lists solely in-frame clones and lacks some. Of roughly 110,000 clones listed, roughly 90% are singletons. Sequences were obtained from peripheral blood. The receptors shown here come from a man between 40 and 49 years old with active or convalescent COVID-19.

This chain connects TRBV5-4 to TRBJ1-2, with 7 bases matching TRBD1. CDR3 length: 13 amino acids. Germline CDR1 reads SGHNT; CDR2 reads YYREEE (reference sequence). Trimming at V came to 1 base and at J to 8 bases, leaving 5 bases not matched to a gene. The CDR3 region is CASSLQGVGGYTF. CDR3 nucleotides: TGTGCCAGCAGCTTGCAGGGGGTAGGCGGCTACACCTTC.

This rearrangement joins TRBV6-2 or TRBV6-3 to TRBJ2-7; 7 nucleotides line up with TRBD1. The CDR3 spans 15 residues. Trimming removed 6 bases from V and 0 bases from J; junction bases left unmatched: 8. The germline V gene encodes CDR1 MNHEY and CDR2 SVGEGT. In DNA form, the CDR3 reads TGTGCCAGCAGCAAGGACAGGCCGACCTCCTACGAGCAGTACTTC. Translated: CASSKDRPTSYEQYF.

The CDR3 sequence: CSASDQEALNEKLFF. CDR3 DNA: TGCAGTGCTAGTGACCAGGAGGCCCTAAATGAAAAACTGTTTTTT. The chain uses TRBV20-1 and TRBJ1-4; D not certain. Trimming took off 3 bases at V and 5 bases at J, with 16 bases between the two ends. The germline V gene encodes CDR1 DFQATT and CDR2 SNEGSKA (reference sequence). This CDR3 comprises 15 residues.

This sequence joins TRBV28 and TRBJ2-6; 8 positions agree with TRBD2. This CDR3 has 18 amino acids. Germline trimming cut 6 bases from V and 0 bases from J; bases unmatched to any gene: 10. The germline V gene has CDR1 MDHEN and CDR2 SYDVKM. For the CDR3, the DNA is TGTGCCAGCAGGCCCGGGGGGGCCGGGAGCTCTGGGGCCAACGTCCTGACTTTC. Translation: CASRPGGAGSSGANVLTF.

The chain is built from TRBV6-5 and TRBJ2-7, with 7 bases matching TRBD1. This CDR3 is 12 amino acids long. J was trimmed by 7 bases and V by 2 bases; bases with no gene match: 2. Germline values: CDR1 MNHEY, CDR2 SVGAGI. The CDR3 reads CASSYQGQEQYF. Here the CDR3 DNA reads TGTGCCAGCAGTTACCAGGGACAGGAGCAGTACTTC.

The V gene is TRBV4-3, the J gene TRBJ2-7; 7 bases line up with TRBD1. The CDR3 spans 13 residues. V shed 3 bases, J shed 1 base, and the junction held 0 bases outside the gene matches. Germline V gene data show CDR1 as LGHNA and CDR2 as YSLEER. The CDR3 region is CASSHRGSYEQYF. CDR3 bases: TGCGCCAGCAGCCACAGGGGGTCCTACGAGCAGTACTTC.

The CDR3 reads CAWSIAGAPYEQYF. CDR3 DNA sequence: TGTGCCTGGAGTATAGCGGGAGCACCCTACGAGCAGTACTTC. The rearrangement uses TRBV30 and TRBJ2-7; 9 nucleotides match TRBD2. The V gene's germline CDR1 is GTSNPN and CDR2 SVGIG (reference sequence). V gave up 2 bases and J gave up 2 bases; unmatched junction bases: 4. There are 14 residues in the CDR3.

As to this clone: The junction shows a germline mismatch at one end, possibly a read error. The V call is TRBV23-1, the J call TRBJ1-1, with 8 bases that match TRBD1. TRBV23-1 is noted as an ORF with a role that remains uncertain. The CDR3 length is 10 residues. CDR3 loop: CASPLGTGLF. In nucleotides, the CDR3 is TGCGCCAGCCCCCTGGGGACAGGACTCTTT.

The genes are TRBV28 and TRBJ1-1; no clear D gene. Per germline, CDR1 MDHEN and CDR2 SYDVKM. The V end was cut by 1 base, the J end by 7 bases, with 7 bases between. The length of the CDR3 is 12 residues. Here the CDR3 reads CASSLYGFEAFF. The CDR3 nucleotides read TGTGCCAGCAGTTTATACGGGTTTGAAGCTTTCTTT.

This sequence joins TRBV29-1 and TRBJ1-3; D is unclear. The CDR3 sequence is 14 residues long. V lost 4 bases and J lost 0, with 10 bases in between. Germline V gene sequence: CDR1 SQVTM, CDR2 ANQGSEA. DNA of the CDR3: TGCAGCGTTGGCTTTCAGGCCTCTGGAAACACCATATATTTT. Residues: CSVGFQASGNTIYF. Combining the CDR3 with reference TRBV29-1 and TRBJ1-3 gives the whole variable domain SAVISQKPSRDICQRGTSLTIQCQVDSQVTMMFWYRQQPGQSLTLIATANQGSEATYESGFVIDKFPISRPNLTFSTLTVSNMSPEDSSIYLCSVGFQASGNTIYFGEGSWLTVV.